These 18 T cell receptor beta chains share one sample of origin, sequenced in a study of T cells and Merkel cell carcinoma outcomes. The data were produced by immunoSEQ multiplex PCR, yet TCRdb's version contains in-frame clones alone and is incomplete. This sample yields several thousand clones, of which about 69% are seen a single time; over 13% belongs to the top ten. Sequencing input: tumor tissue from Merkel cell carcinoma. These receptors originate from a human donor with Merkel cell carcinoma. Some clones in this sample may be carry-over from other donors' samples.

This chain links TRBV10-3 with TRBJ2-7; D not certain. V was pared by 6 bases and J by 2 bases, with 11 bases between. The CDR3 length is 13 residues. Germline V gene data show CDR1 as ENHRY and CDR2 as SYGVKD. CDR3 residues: CAIRGSRPYEQYF. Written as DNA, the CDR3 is TGTGCCATCAGAGGCTCGCGCCCCTACGAGCAGTACTTC.

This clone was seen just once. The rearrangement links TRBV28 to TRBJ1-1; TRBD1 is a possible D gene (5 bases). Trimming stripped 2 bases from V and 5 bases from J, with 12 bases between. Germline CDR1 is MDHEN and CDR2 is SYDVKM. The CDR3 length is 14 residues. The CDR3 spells CASSLRGLVTEAFF. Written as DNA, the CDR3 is TGTGCCAGCAGTTTAAGGGGTTTGGTGACTGAAGCTTTCTTT.

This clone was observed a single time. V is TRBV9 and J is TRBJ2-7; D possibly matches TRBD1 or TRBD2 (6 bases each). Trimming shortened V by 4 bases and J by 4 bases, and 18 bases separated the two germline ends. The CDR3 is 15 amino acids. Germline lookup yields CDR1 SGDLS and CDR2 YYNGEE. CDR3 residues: CASSPGAGQEYEQYF. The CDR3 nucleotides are TGTGCCAGCAGCCCCGGGGCGGGACAAGAGTACGAGCAGTACTTC.

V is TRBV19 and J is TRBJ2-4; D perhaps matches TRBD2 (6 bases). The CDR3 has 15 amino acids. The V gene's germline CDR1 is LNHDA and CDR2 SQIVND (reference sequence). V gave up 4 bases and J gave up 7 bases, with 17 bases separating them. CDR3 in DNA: TGTGCCAGTAGTAGTGGGGGGTTTCGGTCCAACATTCAGTACTTC. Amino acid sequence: CASSSGGFRSNIQYF.

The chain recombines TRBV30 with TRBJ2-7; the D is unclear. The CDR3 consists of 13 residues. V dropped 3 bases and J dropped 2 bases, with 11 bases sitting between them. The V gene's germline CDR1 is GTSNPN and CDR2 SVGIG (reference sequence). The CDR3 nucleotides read TGTGCCTGGAGCCGGGCTCTGACCTACGAGCAGTACTTC. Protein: CAWSRALTYEQYF.

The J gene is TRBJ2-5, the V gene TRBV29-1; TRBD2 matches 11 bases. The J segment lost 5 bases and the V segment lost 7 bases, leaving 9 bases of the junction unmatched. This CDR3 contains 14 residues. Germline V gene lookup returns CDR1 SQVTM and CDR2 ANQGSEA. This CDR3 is CSARTSGRWETQYF. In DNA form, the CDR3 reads TGCAGCGCCCGTACTAGCGGGAGATGGGAGACCCAGTACTTC.

This chain's CDR3 is CAGQDRGEDTIYF. CDR3 DNA: TGTGCCGGTCAGGACAGGGGAGAGGACACCATATATTTT. This chain uses TRBV6-6 with TRBJ1-3; the match to TRBD1 covers 9 bases. Looked up from germline, CDR1 is MNHNY and CDR2 is SVGAGI (reference sequence). Trimming removed 11 bases from V and 8 bases from J; junction bases left unmatched: 10. There are 13 residues in the CDR3.

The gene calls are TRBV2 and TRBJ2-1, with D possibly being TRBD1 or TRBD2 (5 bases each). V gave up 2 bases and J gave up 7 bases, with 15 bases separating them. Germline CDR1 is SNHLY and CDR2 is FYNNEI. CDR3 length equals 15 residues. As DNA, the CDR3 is TGTGCCAGCAGTGAATGGGACCTCCGTGGGAATGAGCAGTTCTTC. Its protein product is CASSEWDLRGNEQFF.

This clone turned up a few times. Written as DNA, the CDR3 is TGTGCCAGCAGTTACCTCAGGGGGAAGTCGACAGATACGCAGTATTTT. Translation: CASSYLRGKSTDTQYF. This sequence joins TRBV6-6 and TRBJ2-3, with 7 bases matching TRBD1. V was pared by 2 bases and J by 3 bases, with 8 bases of the junction left unmatched. Germline V gene lookup returns CDR1 MNHNY and CDR2 SVGAGI (reference sequence). The CDR3 loop spans 16 amino acids.

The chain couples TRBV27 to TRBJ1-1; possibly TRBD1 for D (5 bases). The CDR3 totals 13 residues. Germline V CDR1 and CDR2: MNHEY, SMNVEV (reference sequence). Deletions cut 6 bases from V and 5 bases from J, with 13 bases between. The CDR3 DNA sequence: TGTGCCAGCAGGTATACCTGGGGGACTGAAGCTTTCTTT. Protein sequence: CASRYTWGTEAFF.

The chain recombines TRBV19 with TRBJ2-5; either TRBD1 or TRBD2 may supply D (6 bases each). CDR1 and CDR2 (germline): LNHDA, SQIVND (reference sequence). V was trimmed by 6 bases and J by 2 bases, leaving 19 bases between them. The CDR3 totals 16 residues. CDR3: CASSETGGGMQETQYF. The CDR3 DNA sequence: TGTGCCAGTAGCGAGACTGGGGGCGGGATGCAAGAGACCCAGTACTTC.

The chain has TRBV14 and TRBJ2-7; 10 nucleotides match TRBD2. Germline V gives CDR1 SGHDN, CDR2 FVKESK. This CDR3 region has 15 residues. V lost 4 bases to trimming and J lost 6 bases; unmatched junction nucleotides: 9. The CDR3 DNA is TGTGCCAGCAGCCTTACCTGGGTAGCGGGAGGCGAGCAGTACTTC. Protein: CASSLTWVAGGEQYF.

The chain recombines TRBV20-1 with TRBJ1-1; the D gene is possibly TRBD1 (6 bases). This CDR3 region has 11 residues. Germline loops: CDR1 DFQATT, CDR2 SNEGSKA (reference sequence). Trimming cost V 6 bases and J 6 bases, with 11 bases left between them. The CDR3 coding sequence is TGCAGTGCCCACCCAGGGGCTGAAGCTTTCTTT. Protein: CSAHPGAEAFF.

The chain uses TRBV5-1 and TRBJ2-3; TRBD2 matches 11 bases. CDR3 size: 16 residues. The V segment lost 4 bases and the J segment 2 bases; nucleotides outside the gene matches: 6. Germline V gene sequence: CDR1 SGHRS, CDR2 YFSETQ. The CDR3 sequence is CASSKGLAEFTDTQYF. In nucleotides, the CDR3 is TGCGCCAGCAGCAAGGGACTAGCGGAGTTCACAGATACGCAGTATTTT.

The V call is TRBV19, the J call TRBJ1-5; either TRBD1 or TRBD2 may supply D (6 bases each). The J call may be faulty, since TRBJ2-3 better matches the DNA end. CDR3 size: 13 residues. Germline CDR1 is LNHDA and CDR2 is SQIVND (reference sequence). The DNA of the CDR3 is TGTGCCAGTAGTAGGGGGGCTAATCAGCCCCAGTATTTT. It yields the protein CASSRGANQPQYF.

The CDR3: CASSIRSGGELFF. CDR3 nucleotides: TGTGCCAGTAGTATCAGGTCTGGCGGGGAGCTGTTTTTT. This chain links TRBV19 with TRBJ2-2; D uncertain. The germline V gene encodes CDR1 LNHDA and CDR2 SQIVND (reference sequence). The germline V and J ends were trimmed by 3 bases and 7 bases, with 9 bases remaining between them. This CDR3 spans 13 amino acids.

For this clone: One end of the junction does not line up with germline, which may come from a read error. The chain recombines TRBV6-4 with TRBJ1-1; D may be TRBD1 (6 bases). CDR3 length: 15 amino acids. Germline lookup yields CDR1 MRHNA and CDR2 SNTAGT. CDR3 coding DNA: TGTGTCAGCAGTGACTCATCCAGGGGGAACACTGAAGCTTTCTTT. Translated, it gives CVSSDSSRGNTEAFF.

The CDR3 protein is CATSRGGGRGPSEQYF. The CDR3 DNA sequence: TGTGCCACCAGCAGAGGGGGGGGCAGGGGGCCTAGTGAGCAGTACTTC. The chain combines TRBV15 with TRBJ2-7, with D possibly being TRBD1 (8 bases). Trimming stripped 1 base from V and 7 bases from J, with 20 bases between. The CDR3 length is 16 residues. Per germline, CDR1 LNHNV and CDR2 YYDKDF (reference sequence).